This TCR beta chain was documented in a study of beta chain features in type 1 diabetes. Study overall: There were 107,917,701 sorted cells examined across all samples.

The isolated RNA, all of it, was reverse transcribed, so expressed TCRB transcripts were what got sequenced. It was found that naive, central memory and regulatory T cell samples averaged about 3.57 million reads. Assay used: immunoSEQ multiplex PCR; TCRdb lists only in-frame clones, some missing. Among about 180,000 clones listed, approximately 13% were seen once. This clone has more than one count but fewer than ten. With 0 bases removed from V and 1 base from J, the gap between germline ends came to 9 bases. CDR3 size: 15 residues. The germline V gene encodes CDR1 LNHNV and CDR2 YYDKDF (reference sequence).

Sequences were obtained from central memory CD4+ T cells from blood. V gene TRBV15 combines with J gene TRBJ1-1; the D is unclear. This clonotype originated in a woman aged 18-29 years in good health. DNA of the CDR3: TGTGCCACCAGCAGAGATTCAGGTGGGAACACTGAAGCTTTCTTT. Translation gives CATSRDSGGNTEAFF. Filled out from reference TRBV15 and TRBJ1-1, the complete variable domain reads DAMVIQNPRYQVTQFGKPVTLSCSQTLNHNVMYWYQQKSSQAPKLLFHYYDKDFNNEADTPDNFQSRRPNTSFCFLDIRSPGLGDTAMYLCATSRDSGGNTEAFFGQGTRLTVV.